Presented here are 28 T cell receptor beta chains from one specimen sequenced in a study of cytomegalovirus exposure and HLA in healthy donors (dated by TCRdb to the late 2010s). Receptor amplification or capture employed the immunoSEQ multiplex PCR assay. A mixture of 60 forward primers for TCR Vbeta segments and 13 reverse primers for TCR Jbeta segments was used in the multiplex PCR. Drawn from immuneACCESS, this table holds only the in-frame rearrangements with V and J called that TCRdb kept. Clones are partly lost; checked studies trace under half to an unresolved V gene and leave the rest unexplained. This sample's table contains 100,000 to 150,000 clones. The ten largest account for less than 3% of the sample. Material for sequencing was PBMCs. The receptors were sampled from a man aged 25 to 45 in good health and CMV-seronegative.

In regard to this clone: Distinct nucleotide sequences in the sample also encode this CDR3. This chain links TRBV5-1 with TRBJ1-1, with 8 bases that match TRBD1. Germline CDR1 reads SGHRS; CDR2 reads YFSETQ. This CDR3 comprises 13 residues. Trimming removed 1 base from V and 4 bases from J; junction bases left unmatched: 0. This chain's CDR3 is CASSLTGGTEAFF. The CDR3 DNA reads TGCGCCAGCAGCTTGACAGGGGGCACTGAAGCTTTCTTT.

The V call is TRBV7-2, the J call TRBJ2-1; the D is unclear. The germline V gene has CDR1 SGHTA and CDR2 FQGNSA. CDR3 length equals 12 residues. Trimming shortened V by 5 bases and J by 10 bases, and 12 bases separated the two germline ends. CDR3: CASSIQAREQFF. Here the CDR3 DNA reads TGTGCCAGCAGCATCCAAGCGCGGGAGCAGTTCTTC.

This sequence joins TRBV4-1 and TRBJ2-1; TRBD2 matches 9 bases. V lost 3 bases, J lost 2 bases, and 11 bases stayed unmatched. The CDR3 has 18 amino acids. Germline assignment: CDR1 MGHRA and CDR2 YSYEKL. Here the CDR3 DNA reads TGCGCCAGCAGCCAGGAACCCCGACTAGCGGTCGCCTACAATGAGCAGTTCTTC. As protein: CASSQEPRLAVAYNEQFF.

DNA for the CDR3: TGTGCCTGGAGTGTGGGGCCCAGAGATACGCAGTATTTT. Its protein product is CAWSVGPRDTQYF. This chain links TRBV30 with TRBJ2-3; D is possibly TRBD1 (5 bases). The CDR3 is 13 residues long. CDR1 and CDR2 from the germline V gene are GTSNPN and SVGIG (reference sequence). V was cut by 0 bases and J by 5 bases, with 9 bases left in between.

V gene TRBV7-8 combines with J gene TRBJ2-7; no clear D gene. The CDR3 covers 14 residues. The germline V gene encodes CDR1 SGHVS and CDR2 FQNEAQ. The V gene lost 2 bases and the J gene lost 6 bases, with 14 bases spanning the gap. CDR3: CASSLTNSVAEQYF. The DNA for the CDR3 is TGTGCCAGCAGCTTAACTAACTCGGTCGCCGAGCAGTACTTC.

V is TRBV27 and J is TRBJ2-3; D is undetermined. The V and J ends lost 0 bases and 4 bases respectively, with 11 bases between them. The CDR3 runs to 15 residues. Germline values: CDR1 MNHEY, CDR2 SMNVEV (reference sequence). The CDR3 nucleotides are TGTGCCAGCAGTTTATCGCCCGCCTCAGCAGATACGCAGTATTTT. This gives the protein CASSLSPASADTQYF.

V and J are TRBV7-8 and TRBJ2-2, with 8 bases fitting TRBD1. Losses at the gene ends were 5 bases for V and 7 bases for J; bases not matched to a gene: 3. This CDR3 is built from 13 residues. Germline CDR1 SGHVS, CDR2 FQNEAQ. The CDR3 sequence: CASSPTGVGELFF. In DNA, the CDR3 is TGTGCCAGCAGCCCGACAGGGGTCGGGGAGCTGTTTTTT.

The chain combines TRBV5-1 with TRBJ1-1, with unresolved D. Germline-derived CDR1 and CDR2 are SGHRS and YFSETQ. The V end lost 5 bases, the J end lost 1 base, and 9 bases lay between the germline ends. This CDR3 is 13 amino acids long. The CDR3 nucleotides are TGCGCCAGCAGTTCCACAGCGAACACTGAAGCTTTCTTT. Encoded protein: CASSSTANTEAFF.

The chain uses TRBV6-5 and TRBJ2-5, with 10 bases fitting TRBD2. In germline, CDR1 is MNHEY, CDR2 SVGAGI. The CDR3 totals 15 residues. Trimming at V came to 4 bases and at J to 7 bases, leaving 9 bases not matched to a gene. In nucleotides, the CDR3 is TGTGCCAGCAGTTCTCTAGCGGGAGACCCTTGGACCCAGTACTTC. It is translated as CASSSLAGDPWTQYF.

The V and J genes are TRBV27 and TRBJ2-1, with 8 nucleotides matching TRBD2. Germline V gene data show CDR1 as MNHEY and CDR2 as SMNVEV (reference sequence). The V and J ends lost 3 bases and 3 bases, in that order; junction bases with no gene match: 4. CDR3 length equals 15 residues. Written as DNA, the CDR3 is TGTGCCAGCAGTTTGTTGAGCGGGAGCTACAATGAGCAGTTCTTC. This translates into CASSLLSGSYNEQFF.

The chain combines TRBV10-1 with TRBJ2-1, with 8 bases matching TRBD1. The CDR3 consists of 17 residues. Germline CDR1 reads WNHNN; CDR2 reads SYGVQD (reference sequence). The V and J ends lost 0 bases and 7 bases, in that order; junction bases with no gene match: 11. The CDR3, as DNA: TGCGCCAGCAGTGAGTCGAAGGGCAGGGGGCGCGGGAATGAGCAGTTCTTC. It yields the protein CASSESKGRGRGNEQFF.

V and J are TRBV7-9 and TRBJ1-2; D is possibly TRBD1 (5 bases). Germline V gene sequence: CDR1 SEHNR, CDR2 FQNEAQ (reference sequence). The CDR3 sequence is 15 residues long. With 4 bases removed from V and 2 bases from J, the gap between germline ends came to 14 bases. CDR3 in amino acids: CASSSGGLANYGYTF. The CDR3 nucleotides read TGTGCCAGCAGCTCCGGGGGGTTAGCGAACTATGGCTACACCTTC.

This sequence joins TRBV7-9 and TRBJ2-1; 7 bases align to TRBD2. The V and J ends lost 4 bases and 7 bases, in that order; junction bases with no gene match: 19. The V gene's germline CDR1 is SEHNR and CDR2 FQNEAQ (reference sequence). CDR3 size: 18 residues. CDR3 loop: CASSSTFIILADRNEQFF. CDR3 nucleotides: TGTGCCAGCAGCTCCACTTTTATTATTCTAGCGGATAGAAATGAGCAGTTCTTC.

The chain carries TRBV5-1 and TRBJ2-3, with 7 bases fitting TRBD2. This CDR3 is 15 amino acids long. Trimming took 1 base from V and 6 from J; bases not matched to a gene: 8. Germline CDR1 SGHRS, CDR2 YFSETQ. The DNA for the CDR3 is TGCGCCAGCAGCTTGTTGGCGGGAGCGTTGGATACGCAGTATTTT. This translates into CASSLLAGALDTQYF.

The chain couples TRBV10-3 to TRBJ2-7; tentatively, D is TRBD2 (6 bases). The CDR3 has 15 residues. V shed 3 bases and J shed 6 bases, with 18 bases lying between them. Germline V gene lookup returns CDR1 ENHRY and CDR2 SYGVKD. CDR3 in DNA: TGTGCCATCAGTGATCTAACAGGATGGAGGGCCGAGCAGTACTTC. This gives the protein CAISDLTGWRAEQYF.

The chain combines TRBV5-6 with TRBJ1-5; 9 nucleotides line up with TRBD1. In germline, CDR1 is SGHDT, CDR2 YYEEEE. Germline trimming cut 4 bases from V and 7 bases from J; bases unmatched to any gene: 6. This CDR3 region has 14 residues. The CDR3 loop reads CASSHGQGKQPQHF. Here the CDR3 DNA reads TGTGCCAGCAGCCATGGACAGGGGAAACAGCCCCAGCATTTT.

V is TRBV5-1 and J is TRBJ1-1; possibly TRBD1 for D (5 bases). Germline assignment: CDR1 SGHRS and CDR2 YFSETQ. This CDR3 spans 14 amino acids. Trimming removed 4 bases at V and 2 bases at J, with 12 bases between. CDR3 residues: CASSVSGTNTEAFF. DNA of the CDR3: TGCGCCAGCAGCGTATCCGGGACTAACACTGAAGCTTTCTTT.

The chain combines TRBV4-1 with TRBJ2-2; D is unresolved. The CDR3 is 14 residues long. Germline CDR1 is MGHRA and CDR2 is YSYEKL. V was clipped by 4 bases and J by 6 bases, with 12 bases between them. The CDR3 DNA follows: TGCGCCAGCAGCCTCGAGGCAGCGTCCGGGGAGCTGTTTTTT. This codes for CASSLEAASGELFF.

The gene calls are TRBV27 and TRBJ2-1; 9 bases align to TRBD2. The V gene's germline CDR1 is MNHEY and CDR2 SMNVEV (reference sequence). Trimming removed 7 bases from V and 6 bases from J; junction bases left unmatched: 22. The CDR3 is made up of 19 amino acids. The CDR3 region is CASKGSYINIAGVGNEQFF. The CDR3 DNA reads as TGTGCCAGCAAGGGGTCCTACATCAACATAGCGGGAGTTGGCAATGAGCAGTTCTTC.

J is TRBJ1-1 and V is TRBV5-1; 8 nucleotides align to TRBD1. J gave up 3 bases and V 2 bases, and 18 bases lay outside the gene matches. Germline CDR1 is SGHRS and CDR2 is YFSETQ. The CDR3 runs 19 residues. The CDR3 DNA is TGCGCCAGCAGCTTAGACCCGTTACAAAACAGGGGGGAGGACACTGAAGCTTTCTTT. Translating it yields CASSLDPLQNRGEDTEAFF.

This rearrangement joins TRBV18 to TRBJ2-5; TRBD2 is a possible D gene (6 bases). The V gene lost 4 bases and the J gene lost 5 bases, with 11 bases spanning the gap. CDR1 and CDR2 from the germline V gene are KGHSH and LQKENI. CDR3 size: 13 residues. In DNA form, the CDR3 reads TGTGCCAGCTCACTCGACGGAGGGGAGACCCAGTACTTC. Protein product: CASSLDGGETQYF.

The rearrangement uses TRBV30 and TRBJ2-6; the D gene is possibly TRBD1 (5 bases). The CDR3 loop spans 14 amino acids. The germline V and J ends were trimmed by 4 bases and 0 bases, with 7 bases remaining between them. Germline V gene data show CDR1 as GTSNPN and CDR2 as SVGIG (reference sequence). CDR3 sequence reads: CAWNQGSGANVLTF. CDR3 nucleotides: TGTGCCTGGAATCAGGGCTCTGGGGCCAACGTCCTGACTTTC.

The chain uses TRBV7-2 and TRBJ2-7; D unresolved. This CDR3 is 13 amino acids long. The V end was cut by 4 bases, the J end by 5 bases, with 12 bases between. Germline CDR1 is SGHTA and CDR2 is FQGNSA. CDR3 residues: CASSYAPSHEQYF. The CDR3 bases are TGTGCCAGCAGCTACGCTCCTAGTCACGAGCAGTACTTC.

This chain links TRBV30 with TRBJ1-1; D call uncertain. The CDR3 runs to 13 residues. Germline V gene data show CDR1 as GTSNPN and CDR2 as SVGIG (reference sequence). V dropped 2 bases and J dropped 8 bases, with 15 bases sitting between them. In DNA, the CDR3 is TGTGCCTGGAGTACCGGGGTCTTGATCGAAGCTTTCTTT. Amino acids: CAWSTGVLIEAFF.

V gene TRBV19 combines with J gene TRBJ2-2, with TRBD2 matching 10 bases. The CDR3 sequence is 19 residues long. J gave up 4 bases and V 0 bases, and 11 bases lay outside the gene matches. Germline CDR1 is LNHDA and CDR2 is SQIVND (reference sequence). Written as DNA, the CDR3 is TGTGCCAGTAGTATAGATGGGGCTAGCGGGAGTTCAGGCACCGGGGAGCTGTTTTTT. This translates into CASSIDGASGSSGTGELFF.

This chain uses TRBV7-2 with TRBJ2-3; maybe TRBD2 (6 bases). This CDR3 is 13 amino acids long. Germline CDR1 is SGHTA and CDR2 is FQGNSA. Trimming took 5 bases from V and 3 from J, leaving 9 bases between them. CDR3: CASSRTTTDTQYF. CDR3 DNA sequence: TGTGCCAGCAGCCGGACTACTACAGATACGCAGTATTTT.

The chain couples TRBV18 to TRBJ1-4; possible D gene TRBD1, 6 bases. CDR1 is KGHSH, CDR2 LQKENI, per germline. The germline V and J ends were trimmed by 4 bases and 6 bases, with 24 bases remaining between them. There are 18 residues in the CDR3. The chain's CDR3 is CASSQLAYQGLKDEKLFF. For the CDR3, the DNA is TGTGCCAGCTCACAGTTGGCATACCAGGGGTTGAAGGATGAAAAACTGTTTTTT. The full variable domain, rest sourced from reference TRBV18 and TRBJ1-4, is NAGVMQNPRHLVRRRGQEARLRCSPMKGHSHVYWYRQLPEEGLKFMVYLQKENIIDESGMPKERFSAEFPKEGPSILRIQQVVRGDSAAYFCASSQLAYQGLKDEKLFFGSGTQLSVL.

The chain joins TRBV5-1 to TRBJ2-3, with D perhaps TRBD1 (6 bases). The CDR3 runs to 18 residues. Trimming removed 4 bases from V and 2 bases from J, with 23 bases in between. Germline V gene lookup returns CDR1 SGHRS and CDR2 YFSETQ. Here the CDR3 reads CASSHPPQGRVPTDTQYF. DNA of the CDR3: TGCGCCAGCAGCCACCCACCACAGGGTAGGGTACCCACAGATACGCAGTATTTT.